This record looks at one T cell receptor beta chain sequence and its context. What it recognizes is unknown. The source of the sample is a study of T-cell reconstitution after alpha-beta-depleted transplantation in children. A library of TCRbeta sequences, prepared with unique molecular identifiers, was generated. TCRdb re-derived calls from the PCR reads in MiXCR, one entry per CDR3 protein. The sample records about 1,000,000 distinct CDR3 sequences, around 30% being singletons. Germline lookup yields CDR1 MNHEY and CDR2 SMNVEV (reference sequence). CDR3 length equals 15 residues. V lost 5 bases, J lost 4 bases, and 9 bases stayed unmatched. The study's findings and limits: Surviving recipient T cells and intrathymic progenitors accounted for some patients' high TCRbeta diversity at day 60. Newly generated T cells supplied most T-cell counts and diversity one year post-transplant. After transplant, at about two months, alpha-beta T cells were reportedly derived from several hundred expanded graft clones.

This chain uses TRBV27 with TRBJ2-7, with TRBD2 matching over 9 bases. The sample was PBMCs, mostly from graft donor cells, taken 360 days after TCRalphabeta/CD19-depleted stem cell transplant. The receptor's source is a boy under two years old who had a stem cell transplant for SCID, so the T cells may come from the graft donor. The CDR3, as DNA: TGTGCCAGCAGTAGATCCTCTAGCGGGGCTTACGAGCAGTACTTC. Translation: CASSRSSSGAYEQYF.